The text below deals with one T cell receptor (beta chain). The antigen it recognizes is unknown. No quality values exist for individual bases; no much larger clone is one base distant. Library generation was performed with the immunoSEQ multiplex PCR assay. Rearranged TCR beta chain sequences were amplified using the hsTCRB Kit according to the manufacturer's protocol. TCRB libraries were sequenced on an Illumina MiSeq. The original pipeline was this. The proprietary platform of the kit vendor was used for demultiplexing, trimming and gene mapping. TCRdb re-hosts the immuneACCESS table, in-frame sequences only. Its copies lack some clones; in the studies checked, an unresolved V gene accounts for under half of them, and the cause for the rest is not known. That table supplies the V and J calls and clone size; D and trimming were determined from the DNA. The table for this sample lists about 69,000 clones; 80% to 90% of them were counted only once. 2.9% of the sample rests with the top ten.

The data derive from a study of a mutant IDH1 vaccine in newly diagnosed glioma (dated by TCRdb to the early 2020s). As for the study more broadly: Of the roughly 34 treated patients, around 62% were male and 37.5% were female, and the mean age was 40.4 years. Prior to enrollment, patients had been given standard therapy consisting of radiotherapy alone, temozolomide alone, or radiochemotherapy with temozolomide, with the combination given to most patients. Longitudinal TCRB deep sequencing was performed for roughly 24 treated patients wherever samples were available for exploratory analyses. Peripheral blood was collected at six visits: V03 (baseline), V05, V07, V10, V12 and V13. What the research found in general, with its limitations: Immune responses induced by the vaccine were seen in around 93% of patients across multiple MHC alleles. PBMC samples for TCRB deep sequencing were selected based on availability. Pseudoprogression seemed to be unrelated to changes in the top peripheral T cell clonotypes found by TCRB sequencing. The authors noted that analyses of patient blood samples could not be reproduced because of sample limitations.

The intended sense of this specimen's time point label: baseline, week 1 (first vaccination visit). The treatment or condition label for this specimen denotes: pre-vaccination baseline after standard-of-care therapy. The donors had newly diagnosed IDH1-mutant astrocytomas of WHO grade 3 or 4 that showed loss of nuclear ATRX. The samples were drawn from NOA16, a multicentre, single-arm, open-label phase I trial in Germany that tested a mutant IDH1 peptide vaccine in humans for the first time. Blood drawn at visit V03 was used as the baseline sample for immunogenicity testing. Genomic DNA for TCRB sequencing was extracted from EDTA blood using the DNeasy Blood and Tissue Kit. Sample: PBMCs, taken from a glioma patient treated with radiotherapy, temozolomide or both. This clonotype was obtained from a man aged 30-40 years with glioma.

The CDR3 protein sequence reads: CASTPDGTAYEQYF. Read as DNA, the sequence is TGTGCCAGCACCCCGGATGGGACCGCCTACGAGCAGTACTTC. Recombination connected TRBV2 to TRBJ2-5, with a tentative D call of TRBD1 or TRBD2, each matching 5 bases. Judging by the DNA end, TRBJ2-7 fits better; the J call may be wrong. As encoded in the germline V gene, CDR1 is SNHLY while CDR2 is FYNNEI. The CDR3 starts with the cysteine, ends with the phenylalanine, and has 14 residues. Of all the DNA, just the CDR3 is kept, 42 bases in frame from base 1.